This T cell receptor beta chain was profiled in a study of long-term antiretroviral therapy in people with HIV. Per donor, at least one pre-ART and at least two post-ART PBMC samples were obtained. Study-wide results and caveats: ART adherence, viral resistance and therapy changes were undocumented. Following ART, diversity rose but still fell short of transplant donor controls.

For this clone: Its antigen is not known.

The libraries were made with immunoSEQ v3.0 at survey level. Produced via immunoSEQ multiplex PCR; TCRdb's table is partial and in-frame only. The profile shows approximately 26,000 clones, about 80% of them singletons. With 1 base removed from V and 5 bases from J, the gap between germline ends came to 15 bases. The CDR3 is 15 residues long. Germline V gives CDR1 SGHNT, CDR2 YENEEA. This specimen was unsorted PBMCs, taken 1.2 years after starting antiretroviral therapy. The receptor was derived from a woman aged 40 to 50 with HIV. The chain employs TRBV11-3 and TRBJ2-7; a weak D match, TRBD1 (5 bases). The CDR3 coding sequence is TGTGCCAGCAGCTTAGGGCGGTCGTTCAGGGACGAGCAGTACTTC. Protein product: CASSLGRSFRDEQYF. The full variable domain, in which reference TRBV11-3 and TRBJ2-7 provide the parts outside the CDR3, is EAGVVQSPRYKIIEKKQPVAFWCNPISGHNTLYWYLQNLGQGPELLIRYENEEAVDDSQLPKDRFSAERLKGVDSTLKIQPAELGDSAVYLCASSLGRSFRDEQYFGPGTRLTVT.